What follows are 18 T cell receptor beta chains derived from one specimen sequenced in a study of vaccination and CD4 T cells after COVID-19. Treatment defined: roughly 10-day PBMC culture with coronavirus spike peptide pools or control peptides (ViraFEST assay). No antigen has been identified for these receptors. The Oncomine TCR Beta short-read assay generated sequence data from the DNA of cultured CD4+ T cells. TCRdb independently ran MiXCR on the PCR reads; one entry per CDR3 protein. The data show roughly 12,000 distinct CDR3 sequences, with around half seen just once and approximately 30% held by the top ten. Sequencing was carried out using CD4+ T cells from blood, cultured in vitro. Receptor source: a human donor who had recovered from COVID-19.

The chain joins TRBV18 to TRBJ2-5; D remains ambiguous. Trimming removed 0 bases from V and 3 bases from J, with 8 bases in between. The length of the CDR3 is 14 residues. Germline values: CDR1 KGHSH, CDR2 LQKENI. CDR3 sequence: CASSPPVIEETQYF. CDR3 nucleotides: TGTGCCAGCTCACCACCGGTAATCGAAGAGACCCAGTACTTC.

This clonotype has just a few counts. The CDR3 sequence is CASSDPGTRYEQYF. The CDR3 DNA reads TGTGCCAGTAGTGACCCCGGGACTCGGTACGAGCAGTACTTC. V and J are TRBV19 and TRBJ2-7; D possibly corresponds to TRBD2 (6 bases). The CDR3 is 14 amino acids. Germline lookup yields CDR1 LNHDA and CDR2 SQIVND (reference sequence). The ends were cut back, 5 bases at V and 4 bases at J, with 15 bases in the middle.

V and J are TRBV15 and TRBJ2-7; maybe TRBD2 (5 bases). The CDR3 has 13 amino acids. V lost 0 bases, J lost 3 bases, and 6 bases lay in between. Looked up from germline, CDR1 is LNHNV and CDR2 is YYDKDF (reference sequence). This CDR3 is CATSRDRGYEQYF. DNA of the CDR3: TGTGCCACCAGCAGAGATCGGGGCTACGAGCAGTACTTC. Full variable domain (remainder filled in from reference TRBV15 and TRBJ2-7): DAMVIQNPRYQVTQFGKPVTLSCSQTLNHNVMYWYQQKSSQAPKLLFHYYDKDFNNEADTPDNFQSRRPNTSFCFLDIRSPGLGDTAMYLCATSRDRGYEQYFGPGTRLTVT.

This rearrangement joins TRBV2 to TRBJ2-3; 9 bases are shared with TRBD2. With 4 bases clipped from V and 6 bases from J, the junction kept 8 bases outside the gene matches. The CDR3 covers 15 residues. CDR1 is SNHLY, CDR2 FYNNEI, per germline. CDR3: CASSGGGGGFDTQYF. The CDR3 nucleotides are TGTGCCAGCAGTGGGGGCGGGGGGGGCTTCGATACGCAGTATTTT.

This clonotype was seen a handful of times. V is TRBV14 and J is TRBJ2-3; the D gene is possibly TRBD1 (5 bases). CDR1 and CDR2 (germline): SGHDN, FVKESK. CDR3 size: 16 residues. Trimming shortened V by 4 bases and J by 1 base, and 15 bases separated the two germline ends. Here the CDR3 reads CASSPPPEQGTDTQYF. CDR3 nucleotides: TGTGCCAGCAGCCCACCACCGGAACAGGGCACAGATACGCAGTATTTT.

This clonotype has only a few counts. V gene TRBV6-2 or TRBV6-3 combines with J gene TRBJ2-5, with 8 nucleotides matching TRBD2. The germline V gene has CDR1 MNHEY and CDR2 SVGEGT. This CDR3 comprises 16 residues. Unmatched junction bases numbered 11, after V lost 4 bases and J lost 4 bases. CDR3 sequence: CASSSRTSPRGETQYF. As DNA, the CDR3 is TGTGCCAGCAGTTCAAGGACTAGCCCCCGGGGAGAGACCCAGTACTTC.

The chain carries TRBV20-1 and TRBJ2-3; D remains unclear. The CDR3 has 12 amino acids. V lost 7 bases to trimming and J lost 2 bases, with 10 bases between them. Germline assignment: CDR1 DFQATT and CDR2 SNEGSKA (reference sequence). CDR3 sequence (DNA): TGCAGTGGGCTTCACTCCACAGATACGCAGTATTTT. Its protein product is CSGLHSTDTQYF.

This clonotype was recorded a few times. The rearrangement links TRBV7-6 to TRBJ2-3, with a possible D match to TRBD1 (6 bases). Looked up from germline, CDR1 is SGHVS and CDR2 is FNYEAQ. The CDR3 has 16 amino acids. The V and J ends lost 6 bases and 0 bases respectively, with 16 bases between them. The CDR3 loop is CASRQGTSSSTDTQYF. The CDR3 nucleotides are TGTGCCAGCAGGCAGGGGACGTCGTCTAGCACAGATACGCAGTATTTT.

The chain uses TRBV30 and TRBJ1-2, with 10 positions matching TRBD1. Losses at the gene ends were 2 bases for V and 2 bases for J; bases not matched to a gene: 5. The CDR3 totals 15 residues. Germline loops: CDR1 GTSNPN, CDR2 SVGIG (reference sequence). DNA for the CDR3: TGTGCCTGGAGTCTTCCGACAGGGGGCAACTATGGCTACACCTTC. It codes for CAWSLPTGGNYGYTF.

This clonotype was counted a single time. This sequence joins TRBV20-1 and TRBJ1-3; possibly TRBD1 for D (5 bases). V lost 3 bases and J 2 bases, leaving 17 bases between the germline ends. The CDR3 totals 16 residues. Germline CDR1 and CDR2: DFQATT and SNEGSKA (reference sequence). The CDR3 DNA reads as TGCAGTGCTAGCGGCCGGAAGGGGTCCCCTGGAAACACCATATATTTT. Its protein is CSASGRKGSPGNTIYF.

This clonotype was seen once. The J gene is TRBJ1-6, the V gene TRBV18; D possibly corresponds to TRBD1 (6 bases). Germline V lookup: CDR1 KGHSH, CDR2 LQKENI. This CDR3 is built from 15 residues. Trimming removed 1 base from V and 12 bases from J, with 16 bases in between. The DNA for the CDR3 is TGTGCCAGCTCACCACAGGGGGATGATTGGGTACCCCTCCACTTT. Translating it yields CASSPQGDDWVPLHF.

The rearrangement joins TRBV9 to TRBJ2-3, with D hard to call. This CDR3 region has 15 residues. CDR1 is SGDLS, CDR2 YYNGEE, per germline. Trimming pared 3 bases from V and 6 bases from J, leaving 17 bases between. The CDR3 reads CASSAPGTQRDTQYF. CDR3 in DNA: TGTGCCAGCAGCGCCCCAGGAACTCAGAGGGATACGCAGTATTTT.

This clonotype is termed medium-sized. V gene TRBV10-3 combines with J gene TRBJ1-6; TRBD1 matches 7 bases. CDR3 length: 13 amino acids. The germline gives CDR1 ENHRY, CDR2 SYGVKD. J lost 10 bases, V lost 7 bases, and 7 bases had no gene match. The CDR3 DNA sequence: TGTGCCATCACCCTAGACAGGGAGTCACCCCTCCACTTT. Its translation is CAITLDRESPLHF.

The chain recombines TRBV19 with TRBJ1-6, with 11 nucleotides matching TRBD1. This CDR3 comprises 17 residues. Germline lookup yields CDR1 LNHDA and CDR2 SQIVND (reference sequence). V lost 5 bases, J lost 5 bases, and 8 bases stayed unmatched. CDR3 amino acids: CASSRDRGSSDNSPLHF. CDR3 in DNA: TGTGCCAGTAGTCGGGACAGGGGGTCTTCCGATAATTCACCCCTCCACTTT.

This clonotype counts as medium-sized. The V and J genes are TRBV5-4 and TRBJ2-2; D assignment may be TRBD1 or TRBD2 (6 bases each). Germline V gene lookup returns CDR1 SGHNT and CDR2 YYREEE (reference sequence). The CDR3 is 15 amino acids. With 3 bases removed from V and 2 bases from J, the gap between germline ends came to 11 bases. The CDR3 region is CASSSGARNTGELFF. In DNA, the CDR3 is TGTGCCAGCAGCTCGGGGGCTAGAAACACCGGGGAGCTGTTTTTT. The variable domain in full, completed from reference TRBV5-4 and TRBJ2-2, reads ETGVTQSPTHLIKTRGQQVTLRCSSQSGHNTVSWYQQALGQGPQFIFQYYREEENGRGNFPPRFSGLQFPNYSSELNVNALELDDSALYLCASSSGARNTGELFFGEGSRLTVL.

V is TRBV6-1 and J is TRBJ2-1, with D unresolved. Trimming cost V 7 bases and J 0 bases, with 4 bases left between them. The CDR3 has 12 residues. Germline CDR1 MNHNS, CDR2 SASEGT. CDR3 amino acids: CASKGSYNEQFF. The CDR3 nucleotides are TGTGCCAGCAAAGGCTCCTACAATGAGCAGTTCTTC.

The rearrangement uses TRBV29-1 and TRBJ1-2; unclear D gene. Deletions cut 7 bases from V and 5 bases from J, with 14 bases between. The length of the CDR3 is 12 residues. Germline V gene data show CDR1 as SQVTM and CDR2 as ANQGSEA. The CDR3 reads CSAVRGGYGYTF. The CDR3 DNA is TGCAGCGCGGTCCGCGGAGGGTATGGCTACACCTTC.

This clonotype turned up a few times. CDR3 DNA sequence: TGCAGTGCTAGAGATTTCGGGCGGGGGGGCCTCAACACCGGGGAGCTGTTTTTT. This gives the protein CSARDFGRGGLNTGELFF. The J gene is TRBJ2-2, the V gene TRBV20-1; 9 bases map to TRBD2. Unmatched junction bases numbered 10, after V lost 0 bases and J lost 2 bases. The CDR3 is 18 amino acids. Germline values: CDR1 DFQATT, CDR2 SNEGSKA (reference sequence).